The 2 T cell receptor beta chains in this list originate from one sample, sequenced in a study of blood T cell repertoires in COVID-19. Repertoires were generated with immunoSEQ multiplex PCR, while TCRdb's copy carries only in-frame clones and drops some. The table includes around 87,000 clones, roughly nine tenths detected once. Sequenced input: peripheral blood. The receptors were sampled from a man in his fifties or sixties with acute or convalescent COVID-19.

This sequence joins TRBV6-5 and TRBJ1-2; 9 bases fit TRBD1. CDR1 is MNHEY, CDR2 SVGAGI, per germline. The V gene end was trimmed by 7 bases and the J gene end by 4 bases; junction bases not matched to a gene: 10. The CDR3 is 15 amino acids. CDR3 coding DNA: TGTGCCAGCATCCCGGGACAGGGATCGAGCTATGGCTACACCTTC. Protein: CASIPGQGSSYGYTF.

This chain's CDR3 is CASSAGLANNEQFF. CDR3 nucleotide sequence: TGTGCCAGCAGTGCCGGACTAGCGAACAATGAGCAGTTCTTC. V usage is TRBV6-4 and J usage is TRBJ2-1; 9 bases agree with TRBD2. Germline V gene lookup returns CDR1 MRHNA and CDR2 SNTAGT. The CDR3 covers 14 residues. The trim removed 4 bases at V and 5 bases at J, leaving 3 bases unmatched.